The 25 T cell receptor beta chains below were found in one sample sequenced in a study of cytomegalovirus exposure and HLA in healthy donors. Vbeta (60) and Jbeta (13) primers were used in the PCR. Assay: immunoSEQ multiplex PCR; the TCRdb copy retains only in-frame clones and omits some. Of approximately 170,000 clones in the sample, less than 85% were seen once. Material for sequencing was PBMCs. These receptors all stem from a boy younger than 10 in good health and CMV-seronegative.

This chain links TRBV10-1 with TRBJ2-2; 7 nucleotides match TRBD2. In germline, CDR1 is WNHNN, CDR2 SYGVQD (reference sequence). The length of the CDR3 is 14 residues. Trimming removed 2 bases from V and 6 bases from J; junction bases left unmatched: 3. The CDR3 here is CASSERTSAGELFF. The DNA of the CDR3 is TGCGCCAGCAGTGAGCGCACTAGCGCCGGGGAGCTGTTTTTT.

V is TRBV9 and J is TRBJ1-1; 8 nucleotides match TRBD1. Germline V lookup: CDR1 SGDLS, CDR2 YYNGEE. With V trimmed by 4 bases and J by 2 bases, 13 bases remained unmatched. The CDR3 spans 17 residues. CDR3: CASSPHLRGLANTEAFF. CDR3 bases: TGTGCCAGCAGCCCCCACCTCAGGGGGCTAGCCAACACTGAAGCTTTCTTT.

The gene calls are TRBV5-1 and TRBJ2-5; the D gene is possibly TRBD2 (6 bases). V was shortened by 1 base and J by 1 base, with 8 bases between the two germline ends. Germline loops: CDR1 SGHRS, CDR2 YFSETQ. The CDR3 contains 14 residues. CDR3 bases: TGCGCCAGCAGCTTGAACGGGGGCCAAGAGACCCAGTACTTC. Protein sequence: CASSLNGGQETQYF.

The chain uses TRBV6-1 and TRBJ1-4; D might be TRBD1 (5 bases). Germline CDR1 MNHNS, CDR2 SASEGT. V was shortened by 4 bases and J by 5 bases, with 11 bases between the two germline ends. CDR3 length: 14 residues. The CDR3 region is CASSVRQTNEKLFF. CDR3 DNA: TGTGCCAGCAGTGTTCGACAGACGAATGAAAAACTGTTTTTT.

The chain employs TRBV2 and TRBJ2-7, with TRBD1 matching 9 bases. The V and J ends lost 11 bases and 6 bases, in that order; junction bases with no gene match: 17. The CDR3 contains 15 residues. Germline CDR1 and CDR2: SNHLY and FYNNEI. The CDR3 protein is CAGASPGQGPGEQYF. The CDR3 DNA follows: TGTGCCGGCGCGTCTCCGGGACAGGGACCCGGCGAGCAGTACTTC.

This clone was observed a single time. The V and J genes are TRBV6-4 and TRBJ2-3; 8 bases line up with TRBD2. The germline V gene has CDR1 MRHNA and CDR2 SNTAGT. The CDR3 has 15 amino acids. V shed 3 bases, J shed 1 base, and the junction held 3 bases outside the gene matches. CDR3 residues: CASSEVSGGTDTQYF. Here the CDR3 DNA reads TGTGCCAGCAGTGAGGTTAGCGGGGGCACAGATACGCAGTATTTT.

This clone was counted only a few times. The V and J genes are TRBV11-2 and TRBJ1-4, with 10 bases lining up with TRBD1. Germline assignment: CDR1 SGHAT and CDR2 FQNNGV. The CDR3 length is 17 residues. V dropped 5 bases and J dropped 4; count of bases not matched to a gene: 10. The CDR3 region has the DNA TGTGCCAGCAGCCCGGGACAGGGGACGGCGGATAATGAAAAACTGTTTTTT. Amino acids: CASSPGQGTADNEKLFF.

V and J are TRBV5-6 and TRBJ2-2, with 10 bases matching TRBD2. The CDR3 contains 17 residues. Trimming took 4 bases from V and 6 from J; bases not matched to a gene: 12. Looked up from germline, CDR1 is SGHDT and CDR2 is YYEEEE. In DNA form, the CDR3 reads TGTGCCAGCAGCCCCTATAGCGGGGGGATTCCCCCCGGGGAGCTGTTTTTT. Protein sequence: CASSPYSGGIPPGELFF.

The V gene is TRBV30, the J gene TRBJ1-5; D is unclear. In germline, CDR1 is GTSNPN, CDR2 SVGIG (reference sequence). This CDR3 has 12 amino acids. Between the trimmed V and J ends, which lost 2 bases and 3 bases, there was a span of 5 bases. Written as DNA, the CDR3 is TGTGCCTGGAGTTTACTCAATCAGCCCCAGCATTTT. Its protein is CAWSLLNQPQHF.

The rearrangement uses TRBV5-1 and TRBJ2-2; 9 nucleotides line up with TRBD2. With V trimmed by 4 bases and J by 4 bases, 11 bases remained unmatched. From germline, CDR1 is SGHRS and CDR2 YFSETQ. The CDR3 has 17 residues. The CDR3 sequence: CASSQRGAGGPTGELFF. The CDR3 region has the DNA TGCGCCAGCAGCCAGAGAGGAGCGGGGGGACCCACCGGGGAGCTGTTTTTT.

The chain is built from TRBV10-3 and TRBJ2-2, with TRBD1 matching 8 bases. The germline CDR1 and CDR2 sequences are ENHRY and SYGVKD. The CDR3 sequence is 14 residues long. The J segment lost 7 bases and the V segment lost 2 bases, leaving 3 bases of the junction unmatched. The CDR3 DNA is TGTGCCATCAGTGAGGGACAGGGCATCGGGGAGCTGTTTTTT. This translates into CAISEGQGIGELFF.

This clone was seen just once. The V gene is TRBV7-9, the J gene TRBJ2-5; 15 nucleotides line up with TRBD2. CDR3 length: 18 amino acids. V gave up 5 bases and J gave up 1 base; unmatched junction bases: 8. Germline values: CDR1 SEHNR, CDR2 FQNEAQ (reference sequence). The CDR3 DNA is TGTGCCAGCAGCCCAGGGACTAGCGGGAGGCGGAGCCAAGAGACCCAGTACTTC. Residues: CASSPGTSGRRSQETQYF.

V is TRBV2 and J is TRBJ2-5, with D perhaps matching TRBD2 (7 bases). This CDR3 region has 12 residues. Trimming shortened V by 8 bases and J by 5 bases, and 12 bases separated the two germline ends. Germline V gene sequence: CDR1 SNHLY, CDR2 FYNNEI. The CDR3 nucleotides are TGTGCCAGCGCGGGGGCCCAGGAGACCCAGTACTTC. It translates to CASAGAQETQYF.

CDR3 bases: TGTGCCAGCAGTACACAGGACACTGAAGCTTTCTTT. Its protein is CASSTQDTEAFF. This sequence joins TRBV28 and TRBJ1-1; a possible D gene is TRBD1 (5 bases). V was clipped by 5 bases and J by 3 bases, with 7 bases between them. The CDR3 loop spans 12 amino acids. In germline, CDR1 is MDHEN, CDR2 SYDVKM.

This chain connects TRBV20-1 to TRBJ1-1, with unresolved D. The CDR3 is 11 residues long. Trimming removed 3 bases from V and 9 bases from J, with 11 bases in between. Germline-derived CDR1 and CDR2 are DFQATT and SNEGSKA (reference sequence). CDR3 nucleotides: TGCAGTGCTAGTTCCCGACTGAAAGCTTTCTTT. This codes for CSASSRLKAFF.

The chain recombines TRBV28 with TRBJ2-7; D is ambiguous. V lost 5 bases to trimming and J lost 0 bases, with 14 bases between them. The CDR3 is 15 amino acids. Germline V CDR1 and CDR2: MDHEN, SYDVKM. This chain's CDR3 is CASSPGGTSSYEQYF. CDR3 nucleotide sequence: TGTGCCAGCAGTCCCGGCGGTACGAGCTCCTACGAGCAGTACTTC.

The V and J genes are TRBV18 and TRBJ1-3; TRBD1 aligns across 9 bases. The CDR3 spans 16 residues. The V gene end was trimmed by 6 bases and the J gene end by 0 bases; junction bases not matched to a gene: 6. CDR1 is KGHSH, CDR2 LQKENI, per germline. CDR3 sequence reads: CASSSRDRVSGNTIYF. In DNA form, the CDR3 reads TGTGCCAGCTCCTCCCGGGACAGGGTCTCTGGAAACACCATATATTTT. The full variable domain, completed using reference TRBV18 and TRBJ1-3, is NAGVMQNPRHLVRRRGQEARLRCSPMKGHSHVYWYRQLPEEGLKFMVYLQKENIIDESGMPKERFSAEFPKEGPSILRIQQVVRGDSAAYFCASSSRDRVSGNTIYFGEGSWLTVV.

V and J are TRBV6-5 and TRBJ1-2, with 9 bases that match TRBD1. This CDR3 has 12 amino acids. The germline gives CDR1 MNHEY, CDR2 SVGAGI. Trimming took 6 bases from V and 6 from J; bases not matched to a gene: 2. The CDR3 loop reads CASRQGANGYTF. The CDR3, as DNA: TGTGCCAGCAGACAGGGGGCCAATGGCTACACCTTC.

V is TRBV4-1 and J is TRBJ1-6; maybe TRBD1 (5 bases). The germline V gene encodes CDR1 MGHRA and CDR2 YSYEKL. V shed 4 bases and J shed 6 bases, with 13 bases lying between them. There are 15 residues in the CDR3. This CDR3 reads CASSLYRLGNSPLHF. The CDR3 DNA follows: TGCGCCAGCAGCCTCTACAGGTTAGGTAATTCACCCCTCCACTTT.

As regards this clone: It is likely a read error, because the conserved phenylalanine at the end of the CDR3 is missing. The DNA is left out, because the CDR3 cannot be placed on it with certainty; the CDR3 is given as TCRdb lists it. J is TRBJ2-7 and V is TRBV7-9; the table's D call, TRBD1, was not checked against the DNA. The CDR3 is 13 amino acids long, termini counted. Germline assignment: CDR1 SEHNR and CDR2 FQNEAQ (reference sequence). CDR3 loop: CASSLGGPGQVCL.

This chain connects TRBV5-1 to TRBJ2-5, with 9 positions matching TRBD2. CDR3 length: 13 amino acids. Germline V gene lookup returns CDR1 SGHRS and CDR2 YFSETQ. V dropped 1 base and J dropped 9; count of bases not matched to a gene: 4. CDR3 in DNA: TGCGCCAGCAGCTTGATGCGGGGGGGCGCCCAGTACTTC. It encodes CASSLMRGGAQYF.

The chain couples TRBV2 to TRBJ2-3; 8 bases match TRBD1. Germline assignment: CDR1 SNHLY and CDR2 FYNNEI. The V segment lost 6 bases and the J segment 3 bases; nucleotides outside the gene matches: 5. There are 14 residues in the CDR3. CDR3 nucleotides: TGTGCCAGCAGGGACAGGGTTAGTACAGATACGCAGTATTTT. Encoded protein: CASRDRVSTDTQYF.

The genes are TRBV18 and TRBJ2-3, with D unresolved. Trimming removed 10 bases at V and 2 bases at J, with 13 bases between. The CDR3 sequence is 13 residues long. Germline assignment: CDR1 KGHSH and CDR2 LQKENI. CDR3 region: CATTTDDTDTQYF. Here the CDR3 DNA reads TGTGCCACAACAACAGACGACACAGATACGCAGTATTTT.

This rearrangement joins TRBV5-1 to TRBJ2-5; perhaps TRBD1 as D (5 bases). With 3 bases removed from V and 4 bases from J, the gap between germline ends came to 13 bases. This CDR3 is 14 amino acids long. CDR1 SGHRS and CDR2 YFSETQ come from the germline V gene. In DNA, the CDR3 is TGCGCCAGCAGCTCTAGAACAGGTGGAGAGACCCAGTACTTC. It yields the protein CASSSRTGGETQYF.

V gene TRBV5-6 combines with J gene TRBJ1-1, with D perhaps matching TRBD1 (5 bases). CDR3 length equals 15 residues. Trimming shortened V by 3 bases and J by 0 bases, and 12 bases separated the two germline ends. The germline CDR1 and CDR2 sequences are SGHDT and YYEEEE. DNA of the CDR3: TGTGCCAGCAGCTATTGGGGGGTCATGAACACTGAAGCTTTCTTT. Protein sequence: CASSYWGVMNTEAFF.